A single sample is the source of the 25 T cell receptor beta chains below, sequenced in a study of blood T cell repertoires in COVID-19. Sequencing was performed with immunoSEQ multiplex PCR; in TCRdb, only in-frame clones are kept and a portion is missing. The sample carries around 87,000 clones, 80% to 90% recorded once. Sequencing was performed on peripheral blood. The origin of the receptors is a man aged 50 or older with acute or convalescent COVID-19.

This chain uses TRBV9 with TRBJ2-1; tentatively, D is TRBD1 (6 bases). V lost 0 bases and J 10 bases, leaving 14 bases between the germline ends. This CDR3 comprises 14 residues. Per the germline V gene, CDR1 is SGDLS and CDR2 is YYNGEE. The CDR3 sequence: CASSVETGLKEQFF. The CDR3 region has the DNA TGTGCCAGCAGCGTAGAAACAGGGCTTAAAGAGCAGTTCTTC.

This rearrangement joins TRBV20-1 to TRBJ1-1, with a tentative D call TRBD1 (5 bases). Germline V gene lookup returns CDR1 DFQATT and CDR2 SNEGSKA (reference sequence). The CDR3 spans 15 residues. V was clipped by 3 bases and J by 0 bases, with 14 bases between them. CDR3 region: CSASLAGRVNTEAFF. CDR3 nucleotide sequence: TGCAGTGCTAGTTTAGCAGGGAGGGTGAACACTGAAGCTTTCTTT.

The rearrangement joins TRBV5-6 to TRBJ2-2, with a weak D call TRBD1 (5 bases). CDR3 length: 16 amino acids. The germline CDR1 and CDR2 sequences are SGHDT and YYEEEE. The ends were cut back, 2 bases at V and 0 bases at J, with 11 bases in the middle. The CDR3 protein is CASSFTGSANTGELFF. The CDR3 nucleotides read TGTGCCAGCAGCTTCACAGGATCGGCGAACACCGGGGAGCTGTTTTTT.

The gene calls are TRBV28 and TRBJ1-2; D remains unclear. Germline CDR1 MDHEN, CDR2 SYDVKM. CDR3 size: 13 residues. V lost 2 bases and J 2 bases, leaving 6 bases between the germline ends. The CDR3 spells CASSLGRNYGYTF. The DNA for the CDR3 is TGTGCCAGCAGTTTAGGGAGAAACTATGGCTACACCTTC.

This chain connects TRBV19 to TRBJ2-3; 7 bases align to TRBD2. The V and J ends lost 3 bases and 4 bases, in that order; junction bases with no gene match: 7. Germline loops: CDR1 LNHDA, CDR2 SQIVND (reference sequence). This CDR3 is built from 15 residues. The CDR3 here is CASSISASGSDTQYF. The CDR3 region has the DNA TGTGCCAGTAGTATTTCGGCTAGCGGATCAGATACGCAGTATTTT.

The chain carries TRBV23-1 and TRBJ2-1; TRBD1 matches at 7 bases. TRBV23-1 qualifies as an ORF whose function is uncertain. The CDR3 is 17 residues long. V was pared by 6 bases and J by 7 bases, with 18 bases of the junction left unmatched. CDR3 amino acids: CASRRRTGETGRNEQFF. CDR3 DNA: TGCGCCAGCAGGCGTAGAACAGGGGAGACGGGTAGGAATGAGCAGTTCTTC.

The chain joins TRBV20-1 to TRBJ2-7; 10 nucleotides line up with TRBD2. The germline V gene encodes CDR1 DFQATT and CDR2 SNEGSKA (reference sequence). This CDR3 has 14 amino acids. The J segment lost 7 bases and the V segment lost 3 bases, leaving 9 bases of the junction unmatched. The CDR3, as DNA: TGCAGTGCTAGTGCTAGCGGGGGTCCGGGGGAGCAGTACTTC. Its protein is CSASASGGPGEQYF.

The chain has TRBV5-1 and TRBJ1-6; 12 bases agree with TRBD1. From germline, CDR1 is SGHRS and CDR2 YFSETQ. The J segment lost 5 bases and the V segment lost 2 bases, leaving 14 bases of the junction unmatched. This CDR3 is built from 20 residues. CDR3 sequence: CASSFQSPGQGARDNSPLHF. The CDR3 nucleotides read TGCGCCAGCAGCTTTCAATCTCCGGGACAGGGGGCCCGGGATAATTCACCCCTCCACTTT.

The chain carries TRBV7-9 and TRBJ2-7; TRBD1 might be the D (5 bases). V lost 5 bases, J lost 1 base, and 18 bases lay in between. Looked up from germline, CDR1 is SEHNR and CDR2 is FQNEAQ (reference sequence). The CDR3 runs to 16 residues. Here the CDR3 DNA reads TGTGCCAGCAGCCCCTCCCCCCCTACAGGTTCCTACGAGCAGTACTTC. Encoded protein: CASSPSPPTGSYEQYF.

The genes are TRBV28 and TRBJ1-5, with no clear D. The CDR3 extends over 15 amino acids. V lost 7 bases and J lost 0, with 13 bases in between. Germline CDR1 MDHEN, CDR2 SYDVKM. CDR3 region: CASIPSPLSNQPQHF. The CDR3 DNA follows: TGTGCCAGCATTCCGAGCCCCCTTAGCAATCAGCCCCAGCATTTT.

The gene calls are TRBV7-2 and TRBJ1-2; D possibly corresponds to TRBD1 (6 bases). The CDR3 length is 15 residues. In germline, CDR1 is SGHTA, CDR2 FQGNSA. The V end lost 5 bases, the J end lost 7 bases, and 20 bases lay between the germline ends. CDR3 sequence reads: CASSPQTGPRGGYTF. In nucleotides, the CDR3 is TGTGCCAGCAGCCCCCAGACAGGTCCTCGGGGTGGCTACACCTTC. The variable domain in full, with the rest retrieved from reference TRBV7-2 and TRBJ1-2, is GAGVSQSPSNKVTEKGKDVELRCDPISGHTALYWYRQSLGQGLEFLIYFQGNSAPDKSGLPSDRFSAERTGGSVSTLTIQRTQQEDSAVYLCASSPQTGPRGGYTFGSGTRLTVV.

The chain links TRBV3-1 (or the pseudogene TRBV3-2) to TRBJ2-1; TRBD2 agrees at 11 bases. Germline assignment: CDR1 LGHDT and CDR2 YNNKEL (reference sequence). The length of the CDR3 is 13 residues. The trim removed 3 bases at V and 12 bases at J, leaving 4 bases unmatched. The chain's CDR3 is CASSHYSGGAQFF. In DNA, the CDR3 is TGTGCCAGCAGCCATTATAGCGGGGGGGCGCAGTTCTTC.

The chain links TRBV19 to TRBJ2-2; D gene uncertain. The CDR3 is made up of 16 amino acids. Germline loops: CDR1 LNHDA, CDR2 SQIVND (reference sequence). V was trimmed by 1 base and J by 0 bases, leaving 9 bases between them. This CDR3 is CASSIVDGPNTGELFF. The CDR3 DNA follows: TGTGCCAGTAGTATAGTTGATGGCCCGAACACCGGGGAGCTGTTTTTT.

This rearrangement joins TRBV19 to TRBJ1-6; D is unclear. This CDR3 is built from 17 residues. V was clipped by 1 base and J by 0 bases, with 10 bases between them. The germline V gene has CDR1 LNHDA and CDR2 SQIVND (reference sequence). CDR3 DNA sequence: TGTGCCAGTAGTATAGTGGCCGGGAGCTCCTATAATTCACCCCTCCACTTT. This translates into CASSIVAGSSYNSPLHF.

The chain couples TRBV7-2 to TRBJ1-3; tentatively, D is TRBD1 (5 bases). This CDR3 has 14 residues. V gave up 3 bases and J gave up 4 bases, with 10 bases separating them. Per germline, CDR1 SGHTA and CDR2 FQGNSA. The CDR3 DNA reads TGTGCCAGCAGCTTTGGGGGGTTGGGAAACACCATATATTTT. This sequence encodes CASSFGGLGNTIYF. The whole variable domain, remainder taken from reference TRBV7-2 and TRBJ1-3, is GAGVSQSPSNKVTEKGKDVELRCDPISGHTALYWYRQSLGQGLEFLIYFQGNSAPDKSGLPSDRFSAERTGGSVSTLTIQRTQQEDSAVYLCASSFGGLGNTIYFGEGSWLTVV.

This rearrangement joins TRBV7-8 to TRBJ1-5; D may be TRBD1 (6 bases). V was shortened by 2 bases and J by 5 bases, with 7 bases between the two germline ends. This CDR3 spans 13 amino acids. Per the germline V gene, CDR1 is SGHVS and CDR2 is FQNEAQ. The CDR3 DNA reads TGTGCCAGCAGCTTACGGACAGATCAGCCCCAGCATTTT. It yields the protein CASSLRTDQPQHF.

This sequence joins TRBV27 and TRBJ2-2; 8 bases are a match to TRBD1. The V gene's germline CDR1 is MNHEY and CDR2 SMNVEV (reference sequence). The CDR3 sequence is 14 residues long. V lost 8 bases, J lost 5 bases, and 7 bases stayed unmatched. CDR3 bases: TGTGCCAGCCGCAGGGGGCGATGGACCGGGGAGCTGTTTTTT. It specifies CASRRGRWTGELFF.

The V and J genes are TRBV29-1 and TRBJ1-5; D possibly corresponds to TRBD1 (6 bases). This CDR3 has 14 residues. Per germline, CDR1 SQVTM and CDR2 ANQGSEA. V was shortened by 4 bases and J by 0 bases, with 10 bases between the two germline ends. DNA for the CDR3: TGCAGCGTTGCATCAGGGGTTAGCAATCAGCCCCAGCATTTT. Protein: CSVASGVSNQPQHF. The whole variable domain, remainder taken from reference TRBV29-1 and TRBJ1-5, is SAVISQKPSRDICQRGTSLTIQCQVDSQVTMMFWYRQQPGQSLTLIATANQGSEATYESGFVIDKFPISRPNLTFSTLTVSNMSPEDSSIYLCSVASGVSNQPQHFGDGTRLSIL.

This clone was seen a few times. The chain couples TRBV11-2 to TRBJ1-3; the D gene is possibly TRBD1 (6 bases). Deletions cut 2 bases from V and 0 bases from J, with 14 bases between. CDR1 is SGHAT, CDR2 FQNNGV, per germline. The CDR3 is 17 residues long. CDR3 sequence reads: CASSLQDRSLSGNTIYF. The CDR3 nucleotides read TGTGCCAGCAGCTTACAGGACAGATCACTCTCTGGAAACACCATATATTTT.

The V gene is TRBV11-2, the J gene TRBJ1-1; unclear D gene. Between the trimmed V and J ends, which lost 4 bases and 11 bases, there was a span of 14 bases. CDR1 and CDR2 (germline): SGHAT, FQNNGV. CDR3 length: 12 amino acids. Here the CDR3 reads CASSSPRVGAFF. Here the CDR3 DNA reads TGTGCCAGCAGCTCCCCACGGGTTGGTGCTTTCTTT.

V and J are TRBV23-1 and TRBJ1-1; 7 bases map to TRBD1. TRBV23-1 is an open reading frame, and its role is uncertain. After removal of 5 bases from V and 4 bases from J, the junction contained 13 bases not matched to a gene. This CDR3 is 16 amino acids long. The DNA for the CDR3 is TGCGCCAGCAGTGAAGGGGACAGCCTAGGGGGCACTGAAGCTTTCTTT. Its protein is CASSEGDSLGGTEAFF.

V and J are TRBV15 and TRBJ1-2, with D possibly being TRBD1 (6 bases). Germline assignment: CDR1 LNHNV and CDR2 YYDKDF (reference sequence). V lost 4 bases to trimming and J lost 5 bases, with 17 bases between them. CDR3 size: 15 residues. CDR3 loop: CATSTGAWTEYGYTF. The CDR3 nucleotides read TGTGCCACCAGCACAGGGGCCTGGACAGAGTATGGCTACACCTTC.

This clone is a singleton in its sample. The rearrangement uses TRBV10-2 and TRBJ1-2; unclear D gene. CDR3 length: 13 residues. Trimming cost V 8 bases and J 0 bases, with 10 bases left between them. The germline V gene has CDR1 WSHSY and CDR2 SAAADI. The CDR3 spells CASVQRANYGYTF. The CDR3 nucleotides read TGCGCCAGCGTGCAGAGGGCTAACTATGGCTACACCTTC.

The CDR3 nucleotides read TGTGCCAGCAGCCTGGAGAGGGGACAGGTTAATTCACCCCTCCACTTT. It codes for CASSLERGQVNSPLHF. The chain employs TRBV5-4 and TRBJ1-6; TRBD1 agrees at 8 bases. The CDR3 runs 16 residues. The germline CDR1 and CDR2 sequences are SGHNT and YYREEE (reference sequence). V was clipped by 4 bases and J by 6 bases; unmatched bases: 9.

The chain uses TRBV3-1 (or the pseudogene TRBV3-2) and TRBJ1-4, with TRBD1 matching over 8 bases. Looked up from germline, CDR1 is LGHDT and CDR2 is YNNKEL (reference sequence). The CDR3 has 16 residues. The ends lost 4 bases at V and 4 bases at J; junction bases unmatched: 8. For the CDR3, the DNA is TGTGCCAGCAGCCGAGCAGGGGGCAGGGTTAATGAAAAACTGTTTTTT. It encodes CASSRAGGRVNEKLFF.